This TCR beta chain came from a study of blood T cell repertoires in COVID-19. Per the original methods: By means of reference gene primer amplification, nucleated cell counts were estimated. Assay: immunoSEQ multiplex PCR; the TCRdb copy retains only in-frame clones and omits some. V, J and clone size are taken as reported in that table, and D and trimming were inferred from the DNA itself. The data show under 450,000 clones, approximately 87% seen once. All recovered Cohort 3 donors got two negative PCRs, got clearance, or saw symptom resolution. Sequencing input: PBMCs or T cells enriched from blood (not recorded which). The source is a man younger than 40 who had recovered from COVID-19.

CDR3 loop: CASSPKGQNTEAFF. Written as DNA, the CDR3 is TGTGCCAGCAGCCCAAAGGGACAGAACACTGAAGCTTTCTTT. The chain has TRBV13 and TRBJ1-1, with a tentative D call TRBD1 (6 bases). This CDR3 is 14 amino acids long. V gave up 5 bases and J gave up 1 base, with 11 bases separating them. In germline, CDR1 is PRHDT, CDR2 FYEKMQ (reference sequence).